This is a list of T cell receptor beta chains from one sample in a study of neoadjuvant anti-PD-1 for oral cavity cancer. Repertoires were generated with immunoSEQ multiplex PCR, while TCRdb's copy carries only in-frame clones and drops some. The repertoire holds tens of thousands of clones, 27% seen once, with about 15% in the top ten. The sample was tumor tissue, taken after nivolumab (anti-PD-1) treatment. The receptors were gathered from a person aged 35 to 85 with oral cavity squamous cell carcinoma. Each CDR3 is given with its conserved first and last residue. Each record gives: clone size, V gene, CDR3 length, D gene, J gene, CDR3 protein, CDR3 DNA. D genes are given only for firm matches. Part of the rows lack a size; the others show once, few, many or a class for expanded clones.

>many|TRBV4-1|13|-|TRBJ2-4
CASSQDYSNIQYF
TGCGCCAGCAGCCAAGATTACAGTAACATTCAGTACTTC
>-|TRBV19|14|-|TRBJ1-6
CASKIDRLSSPLHF
TGTGCCAGTAAGATAGACAGACTTTCTTCACCCCTCCACTTT
>few|TRBV5-4|15|-|TRBJ2-7
CASSLGVDTYYEQYF
TGTGCCAGCAGCTTGGGGGTAGACACCTACTACGAGCAGTACTTC
>-|TRBV28|17|TRBD2|TRBJ2-7
CARYKAGGIPCTYEQYF
TGTGCCAGATACAAAGCGGGAGGGATTCCCTGTACCTACGAGCAGTACTTC
>few|TRBV19|14|-|TRBJ2-2
CASSPQAHTGELFF
TGTGCCAGTAGCCCGCAGGCGCACACCGGGGAGCTGTTTTTT
>-|TRBV4-2|16|-|TRBJ1-1
CASSQDPGEGSTEAFF
TGTGCCAGCAGCCAAGATCCAGGAGAGGGGAGCACTGAAGCTTTCTTT
>few|TRBV7-9|12|-|TRBJ2-1
CASSLVGTEQFF
TGTGCCAGCAGCTTAGTCGGGACAGAGCAGTTCTTC
>few|TRBV2|13|-|TRBJ1-1
CASSEPWTGQAFF
TGTGCCAGCAGTGAACCTTGGACTGGACAAGCTTTCTTT
>-|TRBV25-1|14|-|TRBJ1-5
CASSEYGGNQPQHF
TGTGCCAGCAGTGAATATGGAGGCAATCAGCCCCAGCATTTT
>few|TRBV2|13|TRBD1|TRBJ2-7
CASSVHRGAEQYF
TGTGCCAGCAGTGTCCACAGGGGAGCCGAGCAGTACTTC
>medium-sized|TRBV5-1|13|-|TRBJ2-7
CASRAGVAYEQYF
TGCGCCAGCAGGGCAGGGGTGGCCTACGAGCAGTACTTC
>-|TRBV7-3|12|-|TRBJ2-2
CASSLAVGELFF
TGTGCCAGCAGCTTAGCGGTCGGGGAGCTGTTTTTT
>hyperexpanded|TRBV4-1|15|-|TRBJ1-5
CASSQARGINQPQHF
TGCGCCAGCAGCCAAGCTCGGGGAATTAATCAGCCCCAGCATTTT
>-|TRBV30|14|-|TRBJ1-3
CAWSVKGSGNTIYF
TGTGCCTGGAGTGTTAAGGGGTCTGGAAACACCATATATTTT
>-|TRBV4-1|16|-|TRBJ2-2
CASSQDELVATGELFF
TGCGCCAGCAGCCAAGACGAACTAGTGGCCACCGGGGAGCTGTTTTTT
>-|TRBV30|15|-|TRBJ2-2
CAWSGEGAWAGELFF
TGTGCCTGGAGTGGGGAGGGGGCCTGGGCCGGGGAGCTGTTTTTT
>-|TRBV9|15|-|TRBJ2-3
CASSVRGTSTDTQYF
TGTGCCAGCAGCGTCCGCGGGACTAGCACAGATACGCAGTATTTT
>-|TRBV27|14|-|TRBJ2-1
CASSFGSSYNEQFF
TGTGCCAGCAGTTTTGGGAGCTCCTACAATGAGCAGTTCTTC
>few|TRBV5-1|14|-|TRBJ1-6
CASSLGTEGSPLHF
TGCGCCAGCAGCTTGGGTACGGAAGGATCACCCCTCCACTTT
>-|TRBV28|13|-|TRBJ1-3
CASIRGSGNTIYF
TGTGCCAGCATAAGAGGGTCAGGAAACACCATATATTTT
>few|TRBV7-9|13|-|TRBJ1-5
CASSLQGNQPQHF
TGTGCCAGCAGCTTACAGGGCAATCAGCCCCAGCATTTT
>-|TRBV2|17|TRBD1|TRBJ1-1
CASSRVGQGAGDTEAFF
TGTGCCAGCAGCCGGGTGGGACAGGGGGCTGGGGACACTGAAGCTTTCTTT
>-|TRBV30|15|-|TRBJ1-5
CAWRGMGAGNQPQHF
TGTGCCTGGAGAGGCATGGGGGCAGGCAATCAGCCCCAGCATTTT
>-|TRBV11-2|14|-|TRBJ1-1
CASSFFDRNTEAFF
TGTGCCAGCAGCTTTTTCGACAGGAACACTGAAGCTTTCTTT
>-|TRBV18|13|TRBD2|TRBJ2-1
CASSPGGYNEQFF
TGTGCCAGCTCCCCGGGGGGGTACAATGAGCAGTTCTTC
>many|TRBV7-9|14|-|TRBJ2-3
CASSLAVSADTQYF
TGTGCCAGCAGCTTAGCGGTGTCGGCAGATACGCAGTATTTT
>-|TRBV4-1|13|-|TRBJ2-7
CASSPLGDYEQYF
TGCGCCAGCAGCCCGCTCGGCGATTACGAGCAGTACTTC
>-|TRBV30|15|-|TRBJ1-5
CAWTQGYGSNQPQHF
TGTGCCTGGACCCAGGGGTACGGGAGCAATCAGCCCCAGCATTTT
>few|TRBV7-8|16|-|TRBJ1-2
CASSQEPGQSSYGYTF
TGTGCCAGCAGCCAAGAGCCCGGACAGAGCAGCTATGGCTACACCTTC
>-|TRBV7-9|14|-|TRBJ1-5
CASSPPGSLQPQHF
TGTGCCAGCAGCCCCCCGGGGAGTCTTCAGCCCCAGCATTTT
>-|TRBV18|14|-|TRBJ1-5
CASSRENSNQPQHF
TGTGCCAGCTCACGGGAAAATAGCAATCAGCCCCAGCATTTT
>-|TRBV7-7|16|TRBD1|TRBJ2-7
CASSLRGQGNSYEQYF
TGTGCTAGCAGCCTCCGCGGACAGGGGAATTCCTACGAGCAGTACTTC
>-|TRBV5-1|14|TRBD1|TRBJ2-5
CASSTGQTQETQYF
TGCGCCAGCAGCACGGGACAGACTCAAGAGACCCAGTACTTC
>-|TRBV18|15|-|TRBJ2-4
CASSPGLLAKNIQYF
TGTGCCAGCTCACCGGGCCTTTTAGCCAAAAACATTCAGTACTTC
>-|TRBV7-9|15|TRBD2|TRBJ2-2
CASSSLAGGTGELFF
TGTGCCAGCAGTTCACTAGCGGGAGGTACCGGGGAGCTGTTTTTT
>few|TRBV29-1|16|TRBD1|TRBJ2-6
CSVRGQGATGANVLTF
TGCAGCGTCCGTGGACAGGGGGCTACCGGGGCCAACGTCCTGACTTTC
>few|TRBV7-8|13|-|TRBJ1-2
CASSLNQGRGYTF
TGTGCCAGCAGCTTAAACCAGGGGAGAGGCTACACCTTC
>-|TRBV29-1|15|-|TRBJ2-7
CSVEDQTRETYEQYF
TGCAGCGTTGAAGATCAAACTAGGGAGACCTACGAGCAGTACTTC
>-|TRBV30|14|TRBD2|TRBJ2-7
CAWSVLAGAYEQYF
TGTGCCTGGAGTGTACTAGCGGGGGCCTACGAGCAGTACTTC
>-|TRBV4-1|14|-|TRBJ2-7
CASSQEESYYEQYF
TGCGCCAGCAGCCAAGAAGAAAGTTACTACGAGCAGTACTTC
>-|TRBV5-4|14|-|TRBJ2-7
CASSSEDPIYEQYF
TGTGCCAGCAGCTCCGAAGACCCGATCTACGAGCAGTACTTC
>-|TRBV9|16|-|TRBJ2-1
CASSTGKWSSYNEQFF
TGTGCCAGCAGCACTGGGAAGTGGAGCTCCTACAATGAGCAGTTCTTC
>few|TRBV13|13|TRBD1|TRBJ2-5
CASSGTAQETQYF
TGTGCCAGCAGTGGGACAGCCCAAGAGACCCAGTACTTC
>-|TRBV4-2|17|-|TRBJ2-1
CASSQDLLAFIYNEQFF
TGTGCCAGCAGCCAAGATTTGCTAGCCTTCATTTACAATGAGCAGTTCTTC
>-|TRBV27|16|TRBD2|TRBJ2-7
CASSLGLAGTPYEQYF
TGTGCCAGCAGTTTGGGCTTAGCGGGGACCCCCTACGAGCAGTACTTC
>-|TRBV9|18|TRBD2|TRBJ2-7
CASSVGPGTSGIIYEQYF
TGTGCCAGCAGCGTAGGCCCCGGGACTAGCGGGATCATATACGAGCAGTACTTC
>few|TRBV6-5|14|-|TRBJ2-7
CASSPRGRLVEQYF
TGTGCCAGCAGTCCCCGAGGGCGTCTCGTCGAGCAGTACTTC
>medium-sized|TRBV5-6|15|TRBD1|TRBJ2-7
CASSPRQGAYSEQYF
TGTGCCAGCAGCCCCAGGCAGGGGGCGTACTCCGAGCAGTACTTC
>many|TRBV6-5|14|TRBD1|TRBJ1-1
CASEGQGGGTEAFF
TGTGCCAGCGAGGGACAGGGAGGGGGCACTGAAGCTTTCTTT
>-|TRBV28|13|-|TRBJ1-2
CASTRVENSGYTF
TGTGCCAGCACCCGCGTGGAGAATAGTGGCTACACCTTC
>-|TRBV9|15|-|TRBJ2-1
CASSVQAEPYNEQFF
TGTGCCAGCAGCGTACAAGCGGAACCCTACAATGAGCAGTTCTTC